This T cell receptor (beta chain) was recorded in a study of response to subunit inactivated influenza vaccine. TCRdb reprocessed the RT-PCR reads via MiXCR and lists one record per CDR3 protein. Of about 570,000 distinct CDR3 sequences listed, around 11% were seen once; the top ten hold about 10%. This clonotype was detected many times. The data were also submitted as part of a second study, on T cells expressing NK-cell markers. That source adds: UMIs were included in TCR beta cDNA generated by 5'RACE template switching.

This TCR came from a man aged 50 to 59 who received an inactivated influenza vaccine. Here the sequenced sample was PBMCs from blood, taken on the day of vaccination.

The CDR3 coding sequence is TGTGCCAGCAGTCCCCGGACAGAGGGAGGCTACACCTTC. Its protein is CASSPRTEGGYTF. The chain links TRBV12-3 or TRBV12-4 to TRBJ1-2; maybe TRBD1 (6 bases). The germline V and J ends were trimmed by 5 bases and 8 bases, with 15 bases remaining between them. This CDR3 is built from 13 residues.